Reported below is one T cell receptor (beta chain). The repertoire was sequenced with immunoSEQ multiplex PCR; TCRdb's copy has only in-frame clones and lacks some. The table records about 320,000 clones, 80% to 90% of them present only once. The data were obtained in a study of shared clonotypes between healthy human individuals. Across the whole study: A few men and a couple of women, aged 18 to 49, were donors.

The CDR3 covers 12 residues. V gave up 3 bases and J gave up 7 bases, with 7 bases separating them. Germline V gene data show CDR1 as SGDLS and CDR2 as YYNGEE. The chain employs TRBV9 and TRBJ2-2; the D is unclear. The clonotype comes from a man younger than 35 in good health. Sequenced material: memory CD8+ T cells sorted from blood. The subset was: CD45RO+ cells pooled with CCR7-negative TemRA cells. The CDR3 loop is CASSALGGELFF. The CDR3 DNA reads as TGTGCCAGCAGCGCCCTCGGCGGGGAGCTGTTTTTT. The full variable domain, its missing parts supplied by reference TRBV9 and TRBJ2-2, is DSGVTQTPKHLITATGQRVTLRCSPRSGDLSVYWYQQSLDQGLQFLIQYYNGEERAKGNILERFSAQQFPDLHSELNLSSLELGDSALYFCASSALGGELFFGEGSRLTVL.